The clone carrying this T cell receptor beta chain was seen a few times. V lost 1 base, J lost 8 bases, and 12 bases lay in between. Germline CDR1 reads SGHRS; CDR2 reads YFSETQ. The CDR3 is made up of 13 amino acids. The data are from a study of cytomegalovirus exposure and HLA in healthy donors. Produced via immunoSEQ multiplex PCR; TCRdb's table is partial and in-frame only. The sample contains roughly 48,000 clones, around 90% of which appear only once. The TCR sequence derives from a woman aged 25 to 45 in good health and CMV-seronegative. The specimen was PBMCs. V is TRBV5-1 and J is TRBJ1-1; tentatively, D is TRBD1 (6 bases). CDR3 sequence (DNA): TGCGCCAGCAGCTTGAGGGAGGGGGGGGAAGCTTTCTTT. Its protein is CASSLREGGEAFF.